This TCR beta chain was observed in a study of Ad26.COV2.S vaccination and SARS-CoV-2 variants. Study-level background: Of the COV1001 trial arms, the Ad26.COV2.S arm included the donor.

Germline V gives CDR1 SGHAT, CDR2 FQNNGV. The CDR3 is 16 amino acids. With V trimmed by 4 bases and J by 3 bases, 7 bases remained unmatched. The treatment denotes: 15 to 20 received Ad26.COV2.S at low or high dose, single or two shots; roughly five received placebo; per-sample allocation not given. Collection of the samples took place on day 63 after the first injection of vaccine or placebo. The method was immunoSEQ multiplex PCR; TCRdb's version includes in-frame clones alone and lacks a portion of them. The sample contains fewer than 500,000 clones, about nine tenths of which appear only once. The sequencing here drew on peripheral blood, taken in a trial of Ad26.COV2.S vaccine versus placebo. This chain connects TRBV11-2 to TRBJ2-1, with 9 bases matching TRBD2. The receptor was isolated from a person between 18 and 65 years old who received the Ad26.COV2.S COVID-19 vaccine or a placebo. The CDR3 protein is CASSSPSGTNYNEQFF. In DNA form, the CDR3 reads TGTGCCAGCAGCTCGCCTAGCGGGACTAACTACAATGAGCAGTTCTTC.